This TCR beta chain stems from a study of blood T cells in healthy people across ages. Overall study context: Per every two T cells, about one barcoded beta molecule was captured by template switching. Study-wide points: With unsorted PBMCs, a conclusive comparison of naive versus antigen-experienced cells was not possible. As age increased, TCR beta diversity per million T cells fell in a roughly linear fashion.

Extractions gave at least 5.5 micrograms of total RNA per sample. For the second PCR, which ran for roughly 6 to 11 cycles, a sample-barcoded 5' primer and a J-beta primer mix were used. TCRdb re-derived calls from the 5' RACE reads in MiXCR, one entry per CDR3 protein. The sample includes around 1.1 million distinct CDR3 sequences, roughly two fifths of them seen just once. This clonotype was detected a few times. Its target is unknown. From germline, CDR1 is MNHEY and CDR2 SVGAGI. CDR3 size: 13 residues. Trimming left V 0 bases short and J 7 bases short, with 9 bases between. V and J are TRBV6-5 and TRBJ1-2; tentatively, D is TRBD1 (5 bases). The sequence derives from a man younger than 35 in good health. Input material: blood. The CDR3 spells CASSYSRDPGYTF. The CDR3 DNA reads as TGTGCCAGCAGTTACTCGAGGGACCCTGGCTACACCTTC.